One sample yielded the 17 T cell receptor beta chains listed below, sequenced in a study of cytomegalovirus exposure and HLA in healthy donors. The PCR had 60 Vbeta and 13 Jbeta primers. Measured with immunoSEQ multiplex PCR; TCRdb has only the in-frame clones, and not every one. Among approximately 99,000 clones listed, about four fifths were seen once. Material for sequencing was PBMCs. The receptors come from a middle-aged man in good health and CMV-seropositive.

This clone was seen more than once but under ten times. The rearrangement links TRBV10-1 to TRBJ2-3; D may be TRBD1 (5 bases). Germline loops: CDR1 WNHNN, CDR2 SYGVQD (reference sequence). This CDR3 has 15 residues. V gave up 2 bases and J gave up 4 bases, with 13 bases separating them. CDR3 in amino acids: CASSETGSGPDTQYF. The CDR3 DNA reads TGCGCCAGCAGTGAGACAGGCTCTGGTCCAGATACGCAGTATTTT.

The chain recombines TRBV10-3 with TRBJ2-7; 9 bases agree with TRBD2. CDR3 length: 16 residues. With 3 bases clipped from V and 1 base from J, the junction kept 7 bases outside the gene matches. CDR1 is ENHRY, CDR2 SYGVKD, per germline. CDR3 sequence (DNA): TGTGCCATCAGTGATACCAAAGCGGGAGGATCCTACGAGCAGTACTTC. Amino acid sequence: CAISDTKAGGSYEQYF.

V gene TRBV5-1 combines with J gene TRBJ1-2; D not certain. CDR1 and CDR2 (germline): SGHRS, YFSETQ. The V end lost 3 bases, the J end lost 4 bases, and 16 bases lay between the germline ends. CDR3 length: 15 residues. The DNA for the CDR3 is TGCGCCAGCAGCTATCTTCCCCAGGAAGGCTATGGCTACACCTTC. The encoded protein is CASSYLPQEGYGYTF.

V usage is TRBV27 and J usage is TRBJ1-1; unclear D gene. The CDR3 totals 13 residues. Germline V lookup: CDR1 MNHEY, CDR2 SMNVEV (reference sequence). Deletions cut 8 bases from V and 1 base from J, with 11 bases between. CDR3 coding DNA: TGTGCCAGCTCCCTCGCGGCGAACACTGAAGCTTTCTTT. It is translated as CASSLAANTEAFF.

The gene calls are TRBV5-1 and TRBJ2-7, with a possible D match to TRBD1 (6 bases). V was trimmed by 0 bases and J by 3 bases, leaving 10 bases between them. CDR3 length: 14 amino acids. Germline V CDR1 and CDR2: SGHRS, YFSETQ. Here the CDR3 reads CASSLEGTNYEQYF. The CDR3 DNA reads TGCGCCAGCAGCTTGGAGGGGACAAACTACGAGCAGTACTTC.

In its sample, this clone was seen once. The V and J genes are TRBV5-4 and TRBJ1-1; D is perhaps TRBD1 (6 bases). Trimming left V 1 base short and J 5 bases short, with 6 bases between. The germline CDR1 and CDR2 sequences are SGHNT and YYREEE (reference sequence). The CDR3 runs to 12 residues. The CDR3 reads CASSLQGTEAFF. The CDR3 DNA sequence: TGTGCCAGCAGCTTGCAGGGGACTGAAGCTTTCTTT. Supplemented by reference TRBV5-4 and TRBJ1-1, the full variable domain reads ETGVTQSPTHLIKTRGQQVTLRCSSQSGHNTVSWYQQALGQGPQFIFQYYREEENGRGNFPPRFSGLQFPNYSSELNVNALELDDSALYLCASSLQGTEAFFGQGTRLTVV.

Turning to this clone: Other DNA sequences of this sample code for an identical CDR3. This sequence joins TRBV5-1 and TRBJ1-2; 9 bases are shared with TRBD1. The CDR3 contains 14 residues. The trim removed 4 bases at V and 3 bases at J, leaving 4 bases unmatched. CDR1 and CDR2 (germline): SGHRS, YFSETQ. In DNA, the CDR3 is TGCGCCAGCAGCCCCACAGGGGGCGACTATGGCTACACCTTC. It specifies CASSPTGGDYGYTF.

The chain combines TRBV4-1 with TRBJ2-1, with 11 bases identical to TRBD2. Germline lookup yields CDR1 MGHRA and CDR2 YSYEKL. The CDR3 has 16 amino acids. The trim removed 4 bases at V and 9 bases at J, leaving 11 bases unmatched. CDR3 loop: CASSPRSPSGGREQFF. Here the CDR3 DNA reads TGCGCCAGCAGCCCCCGCTCCCCTAGCGGGGGGCGTGAGCAGTTCTTC.

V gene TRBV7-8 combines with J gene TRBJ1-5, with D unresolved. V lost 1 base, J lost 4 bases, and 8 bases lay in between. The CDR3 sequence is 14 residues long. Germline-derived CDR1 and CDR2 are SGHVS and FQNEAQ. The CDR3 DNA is TGTGCCAGCAGCTTAGGCGGATTAAATCAGCCCCAGCATTTT. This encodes CASSLGGLNQPQHF.

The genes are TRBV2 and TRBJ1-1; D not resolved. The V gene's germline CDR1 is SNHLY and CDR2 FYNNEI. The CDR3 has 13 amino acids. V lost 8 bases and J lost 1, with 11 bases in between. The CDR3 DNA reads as TGTGCCAGCCACTTTGAGAGGAACACTGAAGCTTTCTTT. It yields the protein CASHFERNTEAFF.

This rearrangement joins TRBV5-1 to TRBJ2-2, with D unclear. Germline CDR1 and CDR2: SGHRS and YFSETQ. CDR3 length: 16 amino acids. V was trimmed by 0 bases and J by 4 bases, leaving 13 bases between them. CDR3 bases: TGCGCCAGCAGCTTGGCAGGCAGTCAAACCACCGGGGAGCTGTTTTTT. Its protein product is CASSLAGSQTTGELFF.

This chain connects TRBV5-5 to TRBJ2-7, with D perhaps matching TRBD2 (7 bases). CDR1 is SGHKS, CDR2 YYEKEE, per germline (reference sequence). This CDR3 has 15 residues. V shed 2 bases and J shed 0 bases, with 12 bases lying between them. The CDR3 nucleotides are TGTGCCAGCAGCTTTTGGGGGGGCGACTCCTACGAGCAGTACTTC. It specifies CASSFWGGDSYEQYF.

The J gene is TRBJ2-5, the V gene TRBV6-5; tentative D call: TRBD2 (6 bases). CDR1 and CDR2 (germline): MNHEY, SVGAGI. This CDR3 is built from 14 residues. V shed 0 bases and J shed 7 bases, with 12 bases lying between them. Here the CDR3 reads CASSYSRRRGTQYF. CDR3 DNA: TGTGCCAGCAGTTACTCCCGCCGGAGGGGGACCCAGTACTTC.

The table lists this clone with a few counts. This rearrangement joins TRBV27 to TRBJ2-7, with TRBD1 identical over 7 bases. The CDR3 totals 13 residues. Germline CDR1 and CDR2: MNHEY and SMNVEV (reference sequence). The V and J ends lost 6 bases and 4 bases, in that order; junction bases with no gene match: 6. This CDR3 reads CASRGGAGYEQYF. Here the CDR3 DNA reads TGTGCCAGCAGAGGGGGCGCAGGTTACGAGCAGTACTTC.

In nucleotides, the CDR3 is TGTGCCAGCAGCCACGTTGACAGGGCCCCTGGAAACACCATATATTTT. Translation gives CASSHVDRAPGNTIYF. V is TRBV14 and J is TRBJ1-3, with TRBD1 matching 7 bases. Germline V gene lookup returns CDR1 SGHDN and CDR2 FVKESK. This CDR3 comprises 16 residues. With 3 bases clipped from V and 2 bases from J, the junction kept 7 bases outside the gene matches.

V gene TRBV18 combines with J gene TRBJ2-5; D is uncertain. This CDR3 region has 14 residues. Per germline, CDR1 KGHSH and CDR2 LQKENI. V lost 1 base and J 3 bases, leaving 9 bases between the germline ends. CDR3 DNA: TGTGCCAGCTCACCACGAGGTTCAGAAGAGACCCAGTACTTC. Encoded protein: CASSPRGSEETQYF.

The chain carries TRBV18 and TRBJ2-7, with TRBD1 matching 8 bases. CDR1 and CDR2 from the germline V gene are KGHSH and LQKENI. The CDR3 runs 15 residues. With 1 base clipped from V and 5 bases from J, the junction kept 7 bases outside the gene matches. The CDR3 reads CASSPLQGAFHEQYF. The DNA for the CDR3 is TGTGCCAGCTCACCACTGCAGGGGGCCTTCCACGAGCAGTACTTC. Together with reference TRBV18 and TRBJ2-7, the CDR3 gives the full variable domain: NAGVMQNPRHLVRRRGQEARLRCSPMKGHSHVYWYRQLPEEGLKFMVYLQKENIIDESGMPKERFSAEFPKEGPSILRIQQVVRGDSAAYFCASSPLQGAFHEQYFGPGTRLTVT.